The 17 T cell receptor beta chains below were found in one sample sequenced in a study of cytomegalovirus exposure and HLA in healthy donors. PCR was performed using 60 Vbeta and 13 Jbeta primers. The assay was immunoSEQ multiplex PCR, and TCRdb's table has in-frame clones only and misses some. The sample includes some 98,000 clones, around 75% of them seen just once. The sequenced material came from PBMCs. Receptor source: a man aged 18 to 35 in good health and CMV-seropositive.

The chain combines TRBV10-3 with TRBJ2-7; TRBD1 is a possible D gene (6 bases). Germline V CDR1 and CDR2: ENHRY, SYGVKD. This CDR3 is built from 16 residues. Between the trimmed V and J ends, which lost 5 bases and 6 bases, there was a span of 23 bases. The CDR3 DNA reads as TGTGCCATCAGTACCACATTAAGGACAGACCCTGTCGAGCAGTACTTC. Protein: CAISTTLRTDPVEQYF.

This clone was observed a handful of times. This chain links TRBV2 with TRBJ2-2; maybe TRBD2 (6 bases). Between the trimmed V and J ends, which lost 6 bases and 9 bases, there was a span of 17 bases. Per the germline V gene, CDR1 is SNHLY and CDR2 is FYNNEI. This CDR3 has 14 residues. DNA of the CDR3: TGTGCCAGCAGGCGGGACCCCGAATCCAGGGAGCTGTTTTTT. Amino acid sequence: CASRRDPESRELFF.

The chain combines TRBV6-1 with TRBJ2-7; the match to TRBD1 covers 7 bases. Germline V gene sequence: CDR1 MNHNS, CDR2 SASEGT. V lost 5 bases to trimming and J lost 0 bases; unmatched junction nucleotides: 7. The CDR3 extends over 15 amino acids. Here the CDR3 reads CASSWDRISSYEQYF. The CDR3 nucleotides read TGTGCCAGCAGTTGGGACAGAATATCCTCCTACGAGCAGTACTTC.

The V call is TRBV9, the J call TRBJ1-2; perhaps TRBD1 as D (5 bases). This CDR3 has 12 residues. The V end was cut by 1 base, the J end by 4 bases, with 5 bases between. The germline gives CDR1 SGDLS, CDR2 YYNGEE. The CDR3 DNA sequence: TGTGCCAGCAGCGTACAGGGCTATGGCTACACCTTC. It codes for CASSVQGYGYTF.

The rearrangement uses TRBV7-6 and TRBJ2-2; a weak D match, TRBD1 (7 bases). In germline, CDR1 is SGHVS, CDR2 FNYEAQ. Trimming pared 5 bases from V and 4 bases from J, leaving 11 bases between. This CDR3 has 14 amino acids. For the CDR3, the DNA is TGTGCCAGCAGCGCGGGACAGCGCACCGGGGAGCTGTTTTTT. Residues: CASSAGQRTGELFF.

The rearrangement links TRBV9 to TRBJ2-5, with 9 bases fitting TRBD2. The CDR3 totals 16 residues. Germline V CDR1 and CDR2: SGDLS, YYNGEE. With V trimmed by 4 bases and J by 3 bases, 10 bases remained unmatched. CDR3 in DNA: TGTGCCAGCAGCCTCCCCCGCGGGGGGGCGAAAGAGACCCAGTACTTC. Translating it yields CASSLPRGGAKETQYF.

This chain joins TRBV6-1 and TRBJ1-5, with D unresolved. This CDR3 region has 13 residues. Looked up from germline, CDR1 is MNHNS and CDR2 is SASEGT. Trimming took off 10 bases at V and 7 bases at J, with 17 bases between the two ends. The CDR3 DNA reads as TGTGCCACCCAAGGAGTAGAATCCCAGCCCCAGCATTTT. Residues: CATQGVESQPQHF.

This chain connects TRBV5-4 to TRBJ1-1; tentatively, D is TRBD1 (5 bases). Trimming shortened V by 4 bases and J by 9 bases, and 13 bases separated the two germline ends. CDR1 is SGHNT and CDR2 is YYREEE in the germline V gene (reference sequence). The CDR3 covers 12 residues. The CDR3 is CASSLRQSQAFF. CDR3 coding DNA: TGTGCCAGCAGCCTCCGACAGAGTCAAGCTTTCTTT.

Comments on this clone: Here the CDR3 omits its conserved ending phenylalanine or tryptophan, so a read error is the likely source. The chain is built from TRBV11-3 and TRBJ2-2, with D possibly matching TRBD1 (7 bases). Germline V gene sequence: CDR1 SGHNT, CDR2 YENEEA. The V end lost 5 bases, the J end lost 0 bases, and 13 bases lay between the germline ends. The CDR3 has 16 amino acids. Here the CDR3 reads CASSPGGTSNTGELFV. The CDR3 region has the DNA TGTGCCAGCAGCCCAGGGGGGACTTCGAACACCGGGGAGCTGTTTGTT.

This clone has a handful of counts. The chain links TRBV4-1 to TRBJ2-3; 11 bases are a match to TRBD2. V shed 0 bases and J 8 bases; nucleotides not matched to a gene: 16. CDR1 MGHRA and CDR2 YSYEKL come from the germline V gene. This CDR3 has 19 residues. In DNA, the CDR3 is TGCGCCAGCAGCCAAGAAGGCAGGGCTAGCGGGGGGCCCGGGGGTACGCAGTATTTT. It is translated as CASSQEGRASGGPGGTQYF.

The chain joins TRBV7-2 to TRBJ2-7; TRBD2 might be the D (6 bases). Germline values: CDR1 SGHTA, CDR2 FQGNSA. V lost 2 bases, J lost 1 base, and 12 bases lay in between. The CDR3 has 15 residues. The CDR3 here is CASSLSGRGSYEQYF. CDR3 DNA sequence: TGTGCCAGCAGCTTAAGTGGGCGGGGATCCTACGAGCAGTACTTC.

The chain has TRBV28 and TRBJ2-1; 7 positions agree with TRBD1. This CDR3 is 16 amino acids long. CDR1 is MDHEN, CDR2 SYDVKM, per germline. V was clipped by 2 bases and J by 6 bases; unmatched bases: 10. The CDR3 DNA is TGTGCCAGCAGTTTAAGACGACAGGGCCCGCTCAATGAGCAGTTCTTC. This encodes CASSLRRQGPLNEQFF.

The rearrangement links TRBV2 to TRBJ2-5, with 9 bases matching TRBD1. CDR3 length equals 15 residues. Germline CDR1 reads SNHLY; CDR2 reads FYNNEI. The V segment lost 3 bases and the J segment 3 bases; nucleotides outside the gene matches: 5. The CDR3 region is CASSDPGQGEETQYF. The CDR3 DNA follows: TGTGCCAGCAGTGATCCGGGACAGGGCGAAGAGACCCAGTACTTC.

The gene calls are TRBV5-6 and TRBJ2-7; the D gene is possibly TRBD1 (5 bases). Germline loops: CDR1 SGHDT, CDR2 YYEEEE. V was shortened by 2 bases and J by 4 bases, with 13 bases between the two germline ends. The CDR3 is 14 residues long. CDR3 residues: CASSLRGIGYEQYF. The CDR3, as DNA: TGTGCCAGCAGCTTAAGGGGCATAGGATACGAGCAGTACTTC.

The chain combines TRBV2 with TRBJ1-3; the D is unclear. Germline CDR1 reads SNHLY; CDR2 reads FYNNEI. This CDR3 region has 11 residues. The V gene lost 10 bases and the J gene lost 7 bases, with 11 bases spanning the gap. The CDR3: CATLGGNTIYF. As DNA, the CDR3 is TGTGCCACCTTAGGAGGGAACACCATATATTTT.

This clone was detected a few times. This sequence joins TRBV5-1 and TRBJ1-2; D is possibly TRBD1 (5 bases). V dropped 4 bases and J dropped 5 bases, with 18 bases sitting between them. The CDR3 has 15 residues. The germline V gene encodes CDR1 SGHRS and CDR2 YFSETQ. The chain's CDR3 is CASSDGRVGGYGYTF. The CDR3 region has the DNA TGCGCCAGCAGCGACGGGCGAGTCGGGGGTTATGGCTACACCTTC.

The V gene is TRBV5-4, the J gene TRBJ2-7; TRBD2 might be the D (7 bases). Trimming took off 0 bases at V and 3 bases at J, with 13 bases between the two ends. This CDR3 is 15 amino acids long. Germline assignment: CDR1 SGHNT and CDR2 YYREEE (reference sequence). CDR3 in amino acids: CASSLEGGGGYEQYF. CDR3 in DNA: TGTGCCAGCAGCTTGGAGGGGGGAGGGGGCTACGAGCAGTACTTC.